This TCR beta chain is from a study of blood T cell repertoires in COVID-19. On the study more broadly: Researchers got acute and convalescent COVID-19 samples from the United States, Italy and Spain. PBMCs, B-cell-depleted T cells, or T cells provided the cDNA or gDNA that made up the material.

The CDR3 totals 16 residues. CDR1 and CDR2 (germline): MNHEY, SMNVEV (reference sequence). Trimming cost V 6 bases and J 10 bases; bases outside gene matches: 15. Per the original data handling: Reference gene primer amplification yielded estimated nucleated cell counts. This table comes from immunoSEQ multiplex PCR, and its TCRdb copy is limited to in-frame clones, with some not included. From that table come the V and J calls and clone size; the DNA was used to work out D and trimming. The data contain about 78,000 clones, roughly 90% of them singletons. The rearrangement links TRBV27 to TRBJ2-1; the match to TRBD2 covers 10 bases. Sequences were obtained from peripheral blood. The sequence derives from a woman over 75 with acute or convalescent COVID-19. This CDR3 is CASSTERLAGVGEQFF. As DNA, the CDR3 is TGTGCCAGCAGCACAGAACGGCTAGCGGGAGTAGGCGAGCAGTTCTTC.